This T cell receptor (beta chain) stems from a study of regulatory T cells in long-lasting Graves disease. Time point meaning: newly diagnosed GD, antithyroid drugs for less than 3 months. The TCR library was made from RNA that had been extracted from PBMCs in TRIzol. Sequencing libraries for TCR beta were prepared with iRepertoire HTBI primers and Arm-PCR of CDR3 regions. One entry per CDR3 protein, called by TCRdb with MiXCR from the multiplex PCR reads. The repertoire has 390,000 or so distinct CDR3 sequences, 10% to 15% of them found once; the top ten carry over 15%. This clonotype was seen only a few times. These sequences were also reported in another study, on T cells in Graves' hyperthyroidism and ophthalmopathy.

Here the sequenced sample was peripheral blood mononuclear cells (PBMCs), taken at new diagnosis, from a patient treated with antithyroid drugs. The receptor's source is a woman aged 18-29 years with Graves disease.

CDR3 in amino acids: CASSLRRGDPSNTGELFF. CDR3 DNA sequence: TGTGCCAGCAGCTTAAGGCGGGGGGACCCATCGAACACCGGGGAGCTGTTTTTT. The chain uses TRBV7-9 and TRBJ2-2, with 8 bases fitting TRBD2. The trim removed 2 bases at V and 0 bases at J, leaving 8 bases unmatched. The length of the CDR3 is 18 residues. The germline V gene has CDR1 SEHNR and CDR2 FQNEAQ (reference sequence).